These T cell receptor beta chains were read from a single sample in a study of blood T cell repertoires in COVID-19. Using immunoSEQ multiplex PCR, the repertoire was profiled, and TCRdb retains in-frame clones only, with some absent. Of about 230,000 clones listed, more than 65% are singletons. The sequenced sample was peripheral blood. Receptors were obtained from a woman between 35 and 50 years old who had recovered from COVID-19. Each CDR3 is given without its conserved first and last residue. The order of the fields is V gene, J gene, CDR3 protein.

V: TRBV12-3/TRBV12-4
J: TRBJ1-1
CDR3: ASSSPPRAAF

V: TRBV6-5
J: TRBJ2-1
CDR3: ASSLRGGLLSEQF

V: TRBV28
J: TRBJ1-2
CDR3: ASSLGALYGYT

V: TRBV19
J: TRBJ1-1
CDR3: ASSISRGFGNTEAF

V: TRBV10-2
J: TRBJ2-7
CDR3: ASSGQGAGEQY

V: TRBV27
J: TRBJ1-6
CDR3: ATGTLRSPLH

V: TRBV6-5
J: TRBJ1-2
CDR3: ASSRERGRTYSYT

V: TRBV6-4
J: TRBJ2-2
CDR3: ASSADRGTGELF

V: TRBV13
J: TRBJ2-1
CDR3: ASTAKVAGGPPEQF

V: TRBV6-5
J: TRBJ1-6
CDR3: AITGLRVGSPLH

V: TRBV7-8
J: TRBJ1-5
CDR3: ASSFRPGENQPQH

V: TRBV7-8
J: TRBJ1-3
CDR3: ASSLDISGNTIY

V: TRBV2
J: TRBJ1-5
CDR3: ASSEGTGSQPQH

V: TRBV5-4
J: TRBJ1-2
CDR3: ASSLAGKDGYT

V: TRBV5-6
J: TRBJ1-2
CDR3: ASSSRGGALGWYVGYT

V: TRBV10-3
J: TRBJ2-5
CDR3: AISGSTGEETQY

V: TRBV24-1
J: TRBJ2-3
CDR3: AAGGESTDTQY

V: TRBV7-3
J: TRBJ2-1
CDR3: ASSLRTGEQF

V: TRBV7-9
J: TRBJ1-1
CDR3: ASSLSSGTEAF

V: TRBV10-3
J: TRBJ2-5
CDR3: ATAPSDSQETQY

V: TRBV2
J: TRBJ2-3
CDR3: ASKLAGETDTQY

V: TRBV7-2
J: TRBJ2-3
CDR3: ASSLSFGTGKGTQY

V: TRBV4-1
J: TRBJ1-2
CDR3: ASSQETDSFYGYT

V: TRBV10-3
J: TRBJ2-1
CDR3: AINRGHEQF

V: TRBV7-8
J: TRBJ1-2
CDR3: ASSFRTGVPDGYT

V: TRBV10-3
J: TRBJ1-1
CDR3: AIRHRDMNTEAF

V: TRBV19
J: TRBJ1-2
CDR3: ASKNRAGATNYGYT

V: TRBV28
J: TRBJ2-7
CDR3: ASSLPGDASYEQY

V: TRBV27
J: TRBJ2-2
CDR3: ASSPGQGERANTGELF

V: TRBV6-5
J: TRBJ1-6
CDR3: ASMRQGPLH